A selection of T cell receptor beta chains follows, all from one sample in a study of T cell changes during pregnancy in multiple sclerosis. Assay: immunoSEQ multiplex PCR; the TCRdb copy retains only in-frame clones and omits some. Of about 23,000 clones in the sample, 70% to 90% were seen once. Material: CD4+ T cells from peripheral blood mononuclear cells, obtained in the first trimester of pregnancy. All receptors derive from a female donor in good health, enrolled as a control in a pregnancy study. CDR3s include the opening cysteine and the closing phenylalanine or tryptophan. The D gene is left open where the match is weak. The size of a clone is reported for some rows only, either as once, few or many, or as a class for expanded clones.

D,V,size,J,CDR3,DNA
.,TRBV6-6,.,TRBJ1-6,CASSYSGDTDSPLHF,TGTGCCAGCAGTTACTCGGGGGACACGGATTCACCCCTCCACTTT
TRBD2,TRBV30,once,TRBJ2-3,CAWSGLAGSTDTQYF,TGTGCCTGGAGTGGCCTAGCGGGAAGCACAGATACGCAGTATTTT
.,TRBV18,.,TRBJ1-2,CASSSADTPNYGYTF,TGTGCCAGCTCATCAGCCGACACTCCTAACTATGGCTACACCTTC
.,TRBV28,.,TRBJ2-3,CASSLSFGSPPRTDTQYF,TGTGCCAGCAGTTTATCCTTCGGGTCTCCCCCTCGCACAGATACGCAGTATTTT
.,TRBV10-3,.,TRBJ1-1,CAISAQEFGEAFF,TGTGCCATCAGTGCCCAGGAATTTGGTGAAGCTTTCTTT
TRBD2,TRBV30,.,TRBJ2-2,CASTVGRMNTGELFF,TGTGCCTCAACGGTCGGGAGGATGAACACCGGGGAGCTGTTTTTT
TRBD2,TRBV19,.,TRBJ2-7,CASSTQKTSGGYEQYF,TGTGCCAGTAGTACTCAGAAGACTAGCGGGGGCTACGAGCAGTACTTC
.,TRBV9,.,TRBJ1-1,CASSDEPGTEAFF,TGTGCCAGCAGTGACGAACCGGGTACTGAAGCTTTCTTT
.,TRBV15,.,TRBJ2-5,CATSRGRGAGQETQYF,TGTGCCACCAGCAGGGGACGGGGGGCGGGTCAAGAGACCCAGTACTTC
TRBD2,TRBV11-2,.,TRBJ2-3,CASSFGLAGPMDTQYF,TGTGCCAGCAGCTTCGGACTAGCGGGGCCAATGGATACGCAGTATTTT
TRBD1,TRBV4-2,.,TRBJ1-1,CASSDRAGTEAFF,TGTGCCAGCTCGGACAGGGCTGGGACTGAAGCTTTCTTT